This T cell receptor beta chain is from a study of blood T cell repertoires in COVID-19. Looking at the study overall: Spain, Italy and the United States supplied samples that represented acute and convalescent COVID-19. PBMCs, B-cell-depleted T cells, or T cells were the source of the cDNA or gDNA that made up the material.

In the study's own analysis: Amplification of reference gene primers provided the estimated nucleated cell counts. Only in-frame clones appear in the TCRdb table, and some are missing; sequencing was by immunoSEQ multiplex PCR. D and trimming were read from the DNA, whereas the V and J calls and clone size are those reported in that table. Here the sample spans around 60,000 clones, roughly 77% being singletons. The CDR3 sequence is 14 residues long. V was trimmed by 1 base and J by 5 bases, leaving 11 bases between them. Germline CDR1 and CDR2: LGHDT and YNNKEL (reference sequence). The TCR was taken from a man older than 75 with acute or convalescent COVID-19. The source material was peripheral blood. The chain uses TRBV3-1 (or the pseudogene TRBV3-2) and TRBJ2-5; D is unclear. The CDR3 sequence is CASSQAGTGETQYF. CDR3 coding DNA: TGTGCCAGCAGCCAAGCCGGTACCGGGGAGACCCAGTACTTC.